Following are 2 T cell receptor beta chains from one sample sequenced in a study of vaccination effects on CD4 cells after COVID-19. These receptors have no known antigen. Subsequent to 10 days of culture, CD4+ T cells were isolated. The assay was immunoSEQ multiplex PCR, and TCRdb's table has in-frame clones only and misses some. This table has fewer than 75,000 clones, over 60% appearing once. The sequencing used CD4+ T cells from PBMCs cultured without peptide, collected before COVID-19 vaccination. The receptors were sampled from a human donor who received a COVID-19 vaccine.

V gene TRBV12-3 or TRBV12-4 combines with J gene TRBJ2-7; D remains ambiguous. There are 11 residues in the CDR3. Deletions cut 3 bases from V and 3 bases from J, with 3 bases between. The CDR3, as DNA: TGTGCCAGCAGTTTCGGCTACGAGCAGTACGTC. Amino acid sequence: CASSFGYEQYV.

The chain uses TRBV18 and TRBJ2-2; 11 bases map to TRBD1. The CDR3 is 18 amino acids. V lost 3 bases, J lost 2 bases, and 8 bases stayed unmatched. The germline CDR1 and CDR2 sequences are KGHSH and LQKENI. Here the CDR3 DNA reads TGTGCCAGCTCACCTACCCGGGACAGGGGGGCTAACACCGGGGAGCTGTTTTTT. Its translation: CASSPTRDRGANTGELFF.